The 23 T cell receptor beta chains in this list originate from one sample, sequenced in a study of PD-1 blockade in classical Hodgkin lymphoma. Here immunoSEQ multiplex PCR was the method, and the copy in TCRdb shows in-frame clones only, minus some. The sample consists of more than 95,000 clones, roughly 89% of them appearing once. Indicated time point: cycle 4 day 1 (C4D1), after more than five weeks of nivolumab. Every patient relapsed after autologous stem cell transplantation, and brentuximab vedotin exposure varied. Material: peripheral blood mononuclear cells (PBMCs), obtained before the fourth cycle of nivolumab. The origin of the receptors is a human donor with classical Hodgkin lymphoma.

V gene TRBV6-1 combines with J gene TRBJ1-2, with D uncertain. In germline, CDR1 is MNHNS, CDR2 SASEGT. The V gene lost 1 base and the J gene lost 8 bases, with 14 bases spanning the gap. The CDR3 has 14 amino acids. The CDR3 region has the DNA TGTGCCAGCAGTGAAGTCCTGGCGAGTGGAGGCTACACCTTC. This gives the protein CASSEVLASGGYTF.

The rearrangement uses TRBV6-5 and TRBJ1-5; D not resolved. This CDR3 is built from 14 residues. Germline V gene data show CDR1 as MNHEY and CDR2 as SVGAGI. V gave up 6 bases and J gave up 6 bases, with 15 bases separating them. The CDR3: CASRSKGLGQPQHF. The CDR3 DNA sequence: TGTGCCAGCAGATCCAAAGGGTTAGGTCAGCCCCAGCATTTT.

This chain connects TRBV7-9 to TRBJ2-1, with TRBD2 matching 7 bases. The CDR3 loop spans 16 amino acids. Germline V gene data show CDR1 as SEHNR and CDR2 as FQNEAQ (reference sequence). The junction had 6 bases not matched to a gene; V was cut back by 1 base and J by 3 bases. CDR3 protein: CASSLVPSGVYNEQFF. CDR3 bases: TGTGCCAGCAGCTTAGTCCCTAGCGGAGTCTACAATGAGCAGTTCTTC.

V is TRBV27 and J is TRBJ1-5; D not certain. The germline V gene encodes CDR1 MNHEY and CDR2 SMNVEV (reference sequence). There are 13 residues in the CDR3. V was pared by 10 bases and J by 1 base, with 11 bases between. The CDR3 nucleotides are TGTGCCACCCGACTGACGAGCAATCAGCCCCAGCATTTT. This gives the protein CATRLTSNQPQHF.

CDR3: CASGFGPGTGGTDTQYF. The CDR3 DNA reads TGCGCCAGCGGGTTCGGGCCCGGGACAGGGGGGACAGATACGCAGTATTTT. The V gene is TRBV5-1, the J gene TRBJ2-3; TRBD1 matches at 11 bases. Trimming at V came to 7 bases and at J to 3 bases, leaving 13 bases not matched to a gene. The CDR3 is 17 amino acids. The germline gives CDR1 SGHRS, CDR2 YFSETQ.

This clone was detected only once. The V call is TRBV6-1, the J call TRBJ2-2, with D possibly being TRBD2 (5 bases). Germline CDR1 is MNHNS and CDR2 is SASEGT. The V gene lost 6 bases and the J gene lost 4 bases, with 15 bases spanning the gap. The CDR3 runs 15 residues. In DNA, the CDR3 is TGTGCCAGCAGCCACGGACTGGAACCCACCGGGGAGCTGTTTTTT. Its protein product is CASSHGLEPTGELFF.

The V gene is TRBV6-5, the J gene TRBJ1-1; TRBD1 might be the D (5 bases). The CDR3 contains 13 residues. The V end was cut by 2 bases, the J end by 6 bases, with 10 bases between. CDR1 is MNHEY and CDR2 is SVGAGI in the germline V gene. CDR3 loop: CASSYGRGAEAFF. The CDR3 DNA sequence: TGTGCCAGCAGTTACGGACGGGGCGCTGAAGCTTTCTTT.

In nucleotides, the CDR3 is TGTGCCAGTAGTAATAGGTGGACAGATTATGGCTACACCTTC. It encodes CASSNRWTDYGYTF. V usage is TRBV19 and J usage is TRBJ1-2; the D gene is possibly TRBD1 (6 bases). Germline V gives CDR1 LNHDA, CDR2 SQIVND (reference sequence). The CDR3 runs 14 residues. V dropped 4 bases and J dropped 5 bases, with 14 bases sitting between them.

A word on this clone: The junction shows a germline mismatch at one end, possibly a read error. The chain has TRBV4-1 and TRBJ2-5; weak D call: TRBD2 (5 bases). This CDR3 spans 14 amino acids. Germline V lookup: CDR1 MGHRA, CDR2 YSYEKL. The CDR3, as DNA: TGCGCCAGCGGCCATCCGGACTTCCAAGAGACCCAGTACTTC. It codes for CASGHPDFQETQYF.

The CDR3 spells CASSLDSQPQHF. The CDR3 region has the DNA TGTGCCAGCAGCTTAGATAGTCAGCCCCAGCATTTT. This rearrangement joins TRBV7-9 to TRBJ1-5; D remains ambiguous. This CDR3 contains 12 residues. Per the germline V gene, CDR1 is SEHNR and CDR2 is FQNEAQ (reference sequence). The V gene lost 1 base and the J gene lost 6 bases, with 4 bases spanning the gap.

V is TRBV25-1 and J is TRBJ2-4; D not resolved. Germline values: CDR1 MGHDK, CDR2 SYGVNS. The CDR3 has 17 residues. With 4 bases removed from V and 0 bases from J, the gap between germline ends came to 16 bases. The CDR3: CASSGVGTALAKNIQYF. The CDR3 DNA reads TGTGCCAGCAGTGGAGTGGGAACGGCTTTAGCCAAAAACATTCAGTACTTC.

The V gene is TRBV29-1, the J gene TRBJ2-7, with 7 bases identical to TRBD1. Germline V CDR1 and CDR2: SQVTM, ANQGSEA. The CDR3 spans 13 residues. J was trimmed by 2 bases and V by 4 bases; bases with no gene match: 5. The CDR3 bases are TGCAGCGTTGTAGAACAGGGGCCCTACGAGCAGTACTTC. This codes for CSVVEQGPYEQYF.

The V and J genes are TRBV7-9 and TRBJ2-1, with 12 bases fitting TRBD2. Germline V gives CDR1 SEHNR, CDR2 FQNEAQ (reference sequence). The J segment lost 5 bases and the V segment lost 3 bases, leaving 8 bases of the junction unmatched. This CDR3 has 17 residues. CDR3 nucleotide sequence: TGTGCCAGCAGCTTTCCAACTAGCGGGGGGTACAACAATGAGCAGTTCTTC. Its translation: CASSFPTSGGYNNEQFF.

The chain is built from TRBV19 and TRBJ2-1, with 12 bases fitting TRBD2. J gave up 4 bases and V 8 bases, and 0 bases lay outside the gene matches. Looked up from germline, CDR1 is LNHDA and CDR2 is SQIVND (reference sequence). CDR3 size: 13 residues. As DNA, the CDR3 is TGTGCCAGTGGGACTAGCGGGTACAATGAGCAGTTCTTC. Translating gives CASGTSGYNEQFF.

J is TRBJ1-1 and V is TRBV29-1; maybe TRBD1 (5 bases). The ends were cut back, 7 bases at V and 0 bases at J, with 12 bases in the middle. Germline V lookup: CDR1 SQVTM, CDR2 ANQGSEA. The CDR3 length is 13 residues. The CDR3 DNA sequence: TGCAGCGGGCGGTCAGGGATGAACACTGAAGCTTTCTTT. Its translation: CSGRSGMNTEAFF.

The V and J genes are TRBV7-9 and TRBJ2-3; 8 positions match TRBD1. The CDR3 consists of 15 residues. V gave up 4 bases and J gave up 1 base; unmatched junction bases: 4. Germline V gene lookup returns CDR1 SEHNR and CDR2 FQNEAQ (reference sequence). The CDR3 nucleotides read TGTGCCAGCAGCTCCCAGGGGGCGCGCACAGATACGCAGTATTTT. This encodes CASSSQGARTDTQYF.

The sample holds one count of this clone. The V gene is TRBV6-5, the J gene TRBJ2-7; TRBD1 agrees at 7 bases. This CDR3 is built from 13 residues. V shed 6 bases and J 6 bases; nucleotides not matched to a gene: 8. The germline gives CDR1 MNHEY, CDR2 SVGAGI. This CDR3 is CASSRQGLGEQYF. The CDR3 nucleotides read TGTGCCAGCAGCCGACAGGGTCTCGGCGAGCAGTACTTC.

The chain is built from TRBV27 and TRBJ2-3; unclear D gene. Germline V gives CDR1 MNHEY, CDR2 SMNVEV (reference sequence). This CDR3 spans 14 amino acids. V shed 2 bases and J shed 2 bases, with 8 bases lying between them. CDR3 DNA: TGTGCCAGCAGTTTAGGGCTAGACACAGATACGCAGTATTTT. It encodes CASSLGLDTDTQYF.

The CDR3 protein is CASSSLGTEAFF. For the CDR3, the DNA is TGTGCCAGCAGTTCCCTTGGGACTGAAGCTTTCTTT. The gene calls are TRBV28 and TRBJ1-1; D uncertain. V lost 4 bases and J 5 bases, leaving 8 bases between the germline ends. CDR3 length: 12 amino acids. From germline, CDR1 is MDHEN and CDR2 SYDVKM.

In its sample, this clone was seen once. V usage is TRBV19 and J usage is TRBJ2-5; perhaps TRBD1 as D (6 bases). The CDR3 length is 14 residues. V lost 6 bases and J lost 3, with 14 bases in between. Germline V gene data show CDR1 as LNHDA and CDR2 as SQIVND (reference sequence). The CDR3 here is CASSRGAGKETQYF. The CDR3 coding sequence is TGTGCCAGTAGCAGGGGCGCTGGAAAAGAGACCCAGTACTTC.

The chain carries TRBV19 and TRBJ2-5, with TRBD1 identical over 7 bases. The CDR3 runs 14 residues. The germline CDR1 and CDR2 sequences are LNHDA and SQIVND (reference sequence). V lost 3 bases to trimming and J lost 7 bases; unmatched junction nucleotides: 8. CDR3 in amino acids: CASSMGTDRWTQYF. The CDR3 DNA follows: TGTGCCAGTAGTATGGGGACAGATAGGTGGACCCAGTACTTC.

The gene calls are TRBV11-1 and TRBJ2-3, with 7 bases that match TRBD2. Germline values: CDR1 SGHAT, CDR2 FQDESV (reference sequence). The CDR3 covers 12 residues. V trimming: 4 bases; J trimming: 10 bases; junction bases outside the gene matches: 5. The CDR3 region is CASSSGLVAQYF. The CDR3 DNA sequence: TGTGCCAGCAGCTCCGGACTAGTAGCGCAGTATTTT.

The CDR3 is CASARDRVYGYTF. The CDR3 DNA reads TGCGCCAGCGCCCGGGACAGAGTCTATGGCTACACCTTC. This sequence joins TRBV5-1 and TRBJ1-2; the match to TRBD1 covers 7 bases. The CDR3 extends over 13 amino acids. The J segment lost 4 bases and the V segment lost 7 bases, leaving 7 bases of the junction unmatched. Germline V gives CDR1 SGHRS, CDR2 YFSETQ.